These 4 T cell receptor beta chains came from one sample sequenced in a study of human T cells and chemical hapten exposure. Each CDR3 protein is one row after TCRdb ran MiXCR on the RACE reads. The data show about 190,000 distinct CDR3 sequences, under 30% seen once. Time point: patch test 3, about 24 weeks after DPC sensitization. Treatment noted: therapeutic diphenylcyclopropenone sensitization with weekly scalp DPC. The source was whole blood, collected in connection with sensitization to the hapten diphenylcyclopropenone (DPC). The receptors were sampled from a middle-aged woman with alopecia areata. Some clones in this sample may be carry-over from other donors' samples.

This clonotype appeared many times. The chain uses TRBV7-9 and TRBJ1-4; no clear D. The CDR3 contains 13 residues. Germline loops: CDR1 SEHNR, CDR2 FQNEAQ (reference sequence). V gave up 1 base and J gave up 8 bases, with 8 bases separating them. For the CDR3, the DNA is TGTGCCAGCAGCTTAGGAGCTACGGAAAAACTGTTTTTT. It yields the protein CASSLGATEKLFF.

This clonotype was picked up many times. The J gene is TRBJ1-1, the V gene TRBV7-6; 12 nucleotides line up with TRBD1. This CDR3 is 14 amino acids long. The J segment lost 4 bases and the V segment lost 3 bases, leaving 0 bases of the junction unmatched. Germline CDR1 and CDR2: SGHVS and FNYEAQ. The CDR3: CASSLGQGATEAFF. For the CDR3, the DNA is TGTGCCAGCAGCTTGGGACAGGGGGCCACTGAAGCTTTCTTT.

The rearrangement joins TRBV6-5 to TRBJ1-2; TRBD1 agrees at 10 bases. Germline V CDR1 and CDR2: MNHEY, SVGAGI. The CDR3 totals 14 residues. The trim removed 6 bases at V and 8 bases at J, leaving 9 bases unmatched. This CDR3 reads CASSPGDRGYGYTF. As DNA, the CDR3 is TGTGCCAGCAGCCCCGGGGACAGGGGATACGGCTACACCTTC.

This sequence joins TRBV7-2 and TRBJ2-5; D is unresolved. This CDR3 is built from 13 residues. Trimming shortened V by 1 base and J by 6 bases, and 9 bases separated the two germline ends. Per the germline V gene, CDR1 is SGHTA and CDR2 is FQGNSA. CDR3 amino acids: CASSLVNLQTQYF. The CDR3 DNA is TGTGCCAGCAGCTTAGTCAACCTGCAGACCCAGTACTTC.